This TCR beta chain was recorded in a study of patients and donors after allogeneic stem cell transplantation. Germline V gene lookup returns CDR1 SQVTM and CDR2 ANQGSEA. This CDR3 is built from 13 residues. V was pared by 4 bases and J by 4 bases, with 6 bases of the junction left unmatched. TCRdb redid the calling of the RT-PCR reads with MiXCR, one entry per CDR3 protein. The sample comprises about 960,000 distinct CDR3 sequences, approximately 19% of which are singletons, and 6% rests with the top ten. Sequenced material: blood, either unsorted or a sorted T cell fraction (not recorded which). The J gene is TRBJ2-7, the V gene TRBV29-1; 8 bases align to TRBD1. The clonotype comes from a human donor who was either an allogeneic HSCT recipient or a stem cell or donor lymphocyte infusion donor (not recorded which). It is not recorded whose cells these are; they may come from a transplant donor. The CDR3 bases are TGCAGCGTTGGGGCCAGGGGGCCTTACGAGCAGTACTTC. Translated: CSVGARGPYEQYF.